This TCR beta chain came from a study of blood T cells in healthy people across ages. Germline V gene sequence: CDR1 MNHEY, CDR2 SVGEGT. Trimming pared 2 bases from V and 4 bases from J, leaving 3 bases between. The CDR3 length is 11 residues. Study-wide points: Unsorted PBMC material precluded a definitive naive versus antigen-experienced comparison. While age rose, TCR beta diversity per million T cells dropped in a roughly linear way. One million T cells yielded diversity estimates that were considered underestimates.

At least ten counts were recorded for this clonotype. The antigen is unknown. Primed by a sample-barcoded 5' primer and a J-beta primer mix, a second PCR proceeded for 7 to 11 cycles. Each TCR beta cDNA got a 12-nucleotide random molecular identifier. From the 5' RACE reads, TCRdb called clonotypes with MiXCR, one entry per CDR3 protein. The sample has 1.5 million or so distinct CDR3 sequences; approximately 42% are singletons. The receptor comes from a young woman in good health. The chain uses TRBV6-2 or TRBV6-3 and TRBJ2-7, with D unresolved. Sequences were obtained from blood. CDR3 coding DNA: TGTGCCAGCAGTTACAAGTACGAGCAGTACTTC. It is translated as CASSYKYEQYF.